These 21 T cell receptor beta chains share one sample of origin, sequenced in a study of cytomegalovirus exposure and HLA in healthy donors (dated 2017 in TCRdb). Libraries came from the immunoSEQ multiplex PCR assay. For the multiplex PCR, a mixture combining 60 forward primers for TCR Vbeta segments and 13 reverse primers for TCR Jbeta segments was used. TCRdb took over this immuneACCESS table, retaining in-frame rearrangements with V and J assigned. Such tables are incomplete; in checked studies, under half of the missing clones stem from an unresolved V gene, and the remainder is unexplained. The table for this sample lists about 150,000 clones; approximately 82% of them were counted only once. The top ten hold 10% to 12% of the sample. Sequencing was carried out using PBMCs. The receptors were sampled from a man aged 18 to 29 in good health and CMV-seropositive.

This chain joins TRBV27 and TRBJ2-7; D not resolved. CDR1 and CDR2 (germline): MNHEY, SMNVEV (reference sequence). The V end lost 4 bases, the J end lost 2 bases, and 12 bases lay between the germline ends. The CDR3 spans 14 residues. In DNA, the CDR3 is TGTGCCAGCAGTTCAACATTTCAGGCCTACGAGCAGTACTTC. It encodes CASSSTFQAYEQYF.

The genes are TRBV19 and TRBJ2-1; TRBD2 agrees at 8 bases. This CDR3 comprises 14 residues. V dropped 5 bases and J dropped 6; count of bases not matched to a gene: 6. Germline CDR1 and CDR2: LNHDA and SQIVND (reference sequence). Here the CDR3 reads CASSFGRAANEQFF. The CDR3 coding sequence is TGTGCCAGTAGTTTCGGGAGGGCCGCCAATGAGCAGTTCTTC.

The V gene is TRBV28, the J gene TRBJ2-7, with D possibly TRBD2 on 6 matching bases. The CDR3 covers 14 residues. The V end lost 2 bases, the J end lost 4 bases, and 12 bases lay between the germline ends. Germline loops: CDR1 MDHEN, CDR2 SYDVKM. CDR3 sequence reads: CASSLGLGRYEQYF. In nucleotides, the CDR3 is TGTGCCAGCAGTTTAGGTCTGGGGAGGTACGAGCAGTACTTC.

The table lists this clone with a few counts. This chain uses TRBV6-8 with TRBJ2-7, with TRBD2 matching 8 bases. Germline CDR1 and CDR2: MNHGY and SAAAGT. With V trimmed by 6 bases and J by 2 bases, 6 bases remained unmatched. The CDR3 covers 14 residues. The CDR3 region has the DNA TGTGCCAGCAGCCTACTAGCGGCAACCTACGAGCAGTACTTC. Translating it yields CASSLLAATYEQYF.

The rearrangement links TRBV19 to TRBJ2-2; unclear D gene. The CDR3 is 12 residues long. Trimming removed 3 bases at V and 5 bases at J, with 4 bases between. Germline CDR1 LNHDA, CDR2 SQIVND (reference sequence). CDR3 bases: TGTGCCAGTAGTATCCTTACCGGGGAGCTGTTTTTT. Residues: CASSILTGELFF.

The rearrangement uses TRBV11-3 and TRBJ2-7; 7 nucleotides agree with TRBD1. After removal of 2 bases from V and 5 bases from J, the junction contained 6 bases not matched to a gene. CDR3 size: 14 residues. Germline CDR1 is SGHNT and CDR2 is YENEEA. CDR3 bases: TGTGCCAGCAGCTTACGTGGGACAGATCACGAGCAGTACTTC. Translation gives CASSLRGTDHEQYF.

V is TRBV19 and J is TRBJ1-5; no reliable D call. The germline gives CDR1 LNHDA, CDR2 SQIVND (reference sequence). The CDR3 is 13 residues long. Trimming cost V 1 base and J 7 bases, with 8 bases left between them. Here the CDR3 reads CASSIGFEQPQHF. For the CDR3, the DNA is TGTGCCAGTAGTATAGGGTTTGAGCAGCCCCAGCATTTT. The full variable domain, in which reference TRBV19 and TRBJ1-5 provide the parts outside the CDR3, is DGGITQSPKYLFRKEGQNVTLSCEQNLNHDAMYWYRQDPGQGLRLIYYSQIVNDFQKGDIAEGYSVSREKKESFPLTVTSAQKNPTAFYLCASSIGFEQPQHFGDGTRLSIL.

This clone was seen a few times. The chain uses TRBV19 and TRBJ2-7; the D gene is possibly TRBD2 (6 bases). Trimming removed 9 bases at V and 3 bases at J, with 18 bases between. Germline CDR1 reads LNHDA; CDR2 reads SQIVND (reference sequence). There are 14 residues in the CDR3. The CDR3 spells CARPPGLTLYEQYF. The CDR3 region has the DNA TGTGCCAGACCACCGGGACTCACTCTCTACGAGCAGTACTTC.

The chain has TRBV7-9 and TRBJ2-5; D might be TRBD2 (5 bases). The germline V gene has CDR1 SEHNR and CDR2 FQNEAQ (reference sequence). Trimming took 5 bases from V and 5 from J, leaving 12 bases between them. This CDR3 has 13 residues. CDR3 coding DNA: TGTGCCAGCAGCCTTCTAGCTTTTGAGACCCAGTACTTC. Protein product: CASSLLAFETQYF.

The V call is TRBV7-9, the J call TRBJ2-4; 7 nucleotides match TRBD2. Germline V CDR1 and CDR2: SEHNR, FQNEAQ (reference sequence). This CDR3 region has 17 residues. With V trimmed by 1 base and J by 0 bases, 6 bases remained unmatched. CDR3 in amino acids: CASSLEPGGRAKNIQYF. DNA of the CDR3: TGTGCCAGCAGCTTAGAACCGGGAGGTCGAGCCAAAAACATTCAGTACTTC.

The chain links TRBV21-1 to TRBJ2-7; the D call of TRBD2 is as the table states it, not checked on the DNA. TRBV21-1 is flagged as a pseudogene. The CDR3 covers 12 residues. DNA of the CDR3: TGTGCCAGCAGCAGCGAGAGCTACGAGCAGTACTTC. Its translation: CASSSESYEQYF.

The table lists this clone with a count of one. The rearrangement uses TRBV5-6 and TRBJ2-1; D is perhaps TRBD2 (6 bases). Trimming removed 4 bases from V and 3 bases from J, with 14 bases in between. The CDR3 totals 15 residues. CDR1 and CDR2 (germline): SGHDT, YYEEEE. The CDR3 loop is CASSGGAMNYNEQFF. CDR3 DNA: TGTGCCAGCAGCGGCGGGGCTATGAACTACAATGAGCAGTTCTTC.

This clone was seen a single time. This chain links TRBV2 with TRBJ1-1, with 8 positions matching TRBD1. The CDR3 has 14 residues. Germline assignment: CDR1 SNHLY and CDR2 FYNNEI. V trimming: 8 bases; J trimming: 0 bases; junction bases outside the gene matches: 5. CDR3 DNA: TGTGCCAGCGGACGGACAGGGATGAACACTGAAGCTTTCTTT. Amino acid sequence: CASGRTGMNTEAFF. Filled out from reference TRBV2 and TRBJ1-1, the complete variable domain reads EPEVTQTPSHQVTQMGQEVILRCVPISNHLYFYWYRQILGQKVEFLVSFYNNEISEKSEIFDDQFSVERPDGSNFTLKIRSTKLEDSAMYFCASGRTGMNTEAFFGQGTRLTVV.

This chain links TRBV30 with TRBJ2-7; D call uncertain. V was clipped by 0 bases and J by 6 bases, with 15 bases between them. The CDR3 is 14 amino acids. Germline lookup yields CDR1 GTSNPN and CDR2 SVGIG (reference sequence). CDR3 amino acids: CAWSVPPSQIEQYF. Written as DNA, the CDR3 is TGTGCCTGGAGTGTACCCCCCAGTCAAATCGAGCAGTACTTC.

The chain has TRBV7-8 and TRBJ2-1; the match to TRBD2 covers 7 bases. With V trimmed by 2 bases and J by 10 bases, 5 bases remained unmatched. The germline V gene encodes CDR1 SGHVS and CDR2 FQNEAQ. The CDR3 totals 13 residues. DNA for the CDR3: TGTGCCAGCAGCTTAAAGCGGGACCGGGAGCAGTTCTTC. Translating it yields CASSLKRDREQFF.

CDR3 sequence: CASSGGGSGREGGIQYF. The DNA for the CDR3 is TGCGCCAGCAGCGGCGGTGGTAGCGGGAGGGAAGGCGGCATTCAGTACTTC. V is TRBV5-1 and J is TRBJ2-4, with 11 bases identical to TRBD2. Germline-derived CDR1 and CDR2 are SGHRS and YFSETQ. The CDR3 is made up of 17 amino acids. The V segment lost 4 bases and the J segment 9 bases; nucleotides outside the gene matches: 15.

The gene calls are TRBV28 and TRBJ2-7; maybe TRBD2 (5 bases). The CDR3 has 12 residues. Trimming pared 6 bases from V and 5 bases from J, leaving 11 bases between. Looked up from germline, CDR1 is MDHEN and CDR2 is SYDVKM. Written as DNA, the CDR3 is TGTGCCAGCAGCCTCCGGGGAGACGAGCAGTACTTC. The encoded protein is CASSLRGDEQYF.

V usage is TRBV29-1 and J usage is TRBJ2-1; no firm D call. CDR3 length: 12 amino acids. V was pared by 7 bases and J by 9 bases, with 16 bases between. Germline CDR1 SQVTM, CDR2 ANQGSEA. The CDR3 here is CSASLGIGEQFF. The CDR3 bases are TGCAGCGCCTCCCTAGGTATTGGTGAGCAGTTCTTC.

The gene calls are TRBV28 and TRBJ2-7, with 8 nucleotides matching TRBD2. Germline lookup yields CDR1 MDHEN and CDR2 SYDVKM. This CDR3 has 16 amino acids. V shed 1 base, J shed 0 bases, and the junction held 5 bases outside the gene matches. As DNA, the CDR3 is TGTGCCAGCAGTTTATCTAGCGGGCCACCCTCCTACGAGCAGTACTTC. The encoded protein is CASSLSSGPPSYEQYF.

The V call is TRBV2, the J call TRBJ2-1; D is unclear. The germline V and J ends were trimmed by 6 bases and 0 bases, with 9 bases remaining between them. CDR3 size: 14 residues. Germline CDR1 is SNHLY and CDR2 is FYNNEI. CDR3 sequence (DNA): TGTGCCAGCAGAATCCTCAGCTCCTACAATGAGCAGTTCTTC. Translation: CASRILSSYNEQFF.

The J gene is TRBJ1-5, the V gene TRBV9; a possible D gene is TRBD1 (6 bases). The CDR3 runs to 15 residues. The germline CDR1 and CDR2 sequences are SGDLS and YYNGEE. The ends were cut back, 0 bases at V and 3 bases at J, with 10 bases in the middle. As DNA, the CDR3 is TGTGCCAGCAGCGTAGCGGGACAAGACAATCAGCCCCAGCATTTT. Translation gives CASSVAGQDNQPQHF.